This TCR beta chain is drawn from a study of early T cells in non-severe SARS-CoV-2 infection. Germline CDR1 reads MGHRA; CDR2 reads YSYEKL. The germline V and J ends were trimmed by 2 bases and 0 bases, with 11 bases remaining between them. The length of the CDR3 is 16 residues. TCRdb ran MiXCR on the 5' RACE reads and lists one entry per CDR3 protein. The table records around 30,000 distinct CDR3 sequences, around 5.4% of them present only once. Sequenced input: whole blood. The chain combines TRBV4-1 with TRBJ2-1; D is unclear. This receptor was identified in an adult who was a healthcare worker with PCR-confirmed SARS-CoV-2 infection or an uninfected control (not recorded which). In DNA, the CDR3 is TGCGCCAGCAGCCAACTAGACATCGTCTCCTACAATGAGCAGTTCTTC. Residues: CASSQLDIVSYNEQFF.